The rows below give T cell receptor beta chains drawn from one sample of a study of T cell responses to AZD1222 COVID-19 vaccine. Sequencing used immunoSEQ multiplex PCR; TCRdb keeps in-frame clones, though not all of them. The profile shows more than 110,000 clones, about 93% of them singletons. Material: peripheral blood, obtained on day 0 of AZD1222 vaccination. These receptor sequences come from an adult in good health. Both conserved end residues are part of each CDR3. A D gene is named only where the DNA matches it firmly. A clone size is listed for some rows: how often the clone was seen (once, few, many), or a class if it is expanded.

V: TRBV9; D: -; J: TRBJ1-5; size: -; CDR3: CASSVGGPGQPQHF; DNA: TGTGCCAGCAGCGTAGGAGGGCCAGGGCAGCCCCAGCATTTT
V: TRBV9; D: -; J: TRBJ1-1; size: -; CDR3: CASSVDSRQLNTEAFF; DNA: TGTGCCAGCAGCGTAGACAGCCGACAACTGAACACTGAAGCTTTCTTT
V: TRBV5-5; D: TRBD1; J: TRBJ2-3; size: -; CDR3: CASSQDRARTDTQYF; DNA: TGTGCCAGCAGTCAAGACAGGGCGAGGACAGATACGCAGTATTTT
V: TRBV5-1; D: TRBD1; J: TRBJ1-1; size: -; CDR3: CASQQGFGTEAFF; DNA: TGCGCCAGCCAACAGGGGTTTGGGACTGAAGCTTTCTTT
V: TRBV30; D: -; J: TRBJ1-5; size: -; CDR3: CAWSPDSNQPQHF; DNA: TGTGCCTGGAGCCCCGATAGCAATCAGCCCCAGCATTTT
V: TRBV11-2; D: -; J: TRBJ1-2; size: -; CDR3: CASSFTGQINYGYTF; DNA: TGTGCCAGCAGCTTTACCGGGCAGATAAACTATGGCTACACCTTC
V: TRBV6-5; D: -; J: TRBJ1-3; size: -; CDR3: CASALARGNTIYF; DNA: TGTGCCAGCGCCTTGGCCCGAGGAAACACCATATATTTT
V: TRBV27; D: -; J: TRBJ2-1; size: -; CDR3: CASSLSSAGGTSSYNEQFF; DNA: TGTGCCAGCAGTTTATCCTCGGCTGGGGGTACTAGCTCCTACAATGAGCAGTTCTTC
V: TRBV12-3/TRBV12-4; D: -; J: TRBJ1-3; size: -; CDR3: CASRGAFAIYF; DNA: TGTGCCAGCAGGGGGGCGTTCGCCATATATTTT
V: TRBV4-2; D: -; J: TRBJ1-5; size: once; CDR3: CASSQGSAGQPQHF; DNA: TGTGCCAGCAGCCAAGGGAGCGCAGGCCAGCCCCAGCATTTT
V: TRBV2; D: -; J: TRBJ1-4; size: -; CDR3: CASSEEARVGEKLFF; DNA: TGTGCCAGCAGTGAAGAGGCCAGGGTCGGTGAAAAACTGTTTTTT
V: TRBV21-1; D: -; J: TRBJ1-6; size: -; CDR3: CASRSLASSYNSPLHF; DNA: TGTGCCAGCAGGAGCTTAGCGAGCTCCTATAATTCACCCCTCCACTTT
V: TRBV5-4; D: -; J: TRBJ1-5; size: -; CDR3: CASSSRPGVENQPQHF; DNA: TGTGCCAGCAGCTCCCGCCCGGGGGTGGAAAATCAGCCCCAGCATTTT
V: TRBV6-5; D: -; J: TRBJ1-5; size: -; CDR3: CASRQGAQPQHF; DNA: TGTGCCAGCCGGCAGGGTGCTCAGCCCCAGCATTTT
V: TRBV30; D: TRBD1; J: TRBJ1-1; size: once; CDR3: CAWRGQVNTEAFF; DNA: TGTGCCTGGAGGGGACAGGTCAACACTGAAGCTTTCTTT
V: TRBV4-1; D: -; J: TRBJ1-2; size: -; CDR3: CASSQEVGRTGGVYGYTF; DNA: TGCGCCAGCAGCCAAGAAGTGGGACGAACGGGGGGCGTCTATGGCTACACCTTC
V: TRBV9; D: -; J: TRBJ2-1; size: -; CDR3: CASSPTTISYNEQFF; DNA: TGTGCCAGCAGCCCAACAACGATTTCCTACAATGAGCAGTTCTTC
V: TRBV6-5; D: TRBD1; J: TRBJ1-5; size: -; CDR3: CASSYRTGRDNQPQHF; DNA: TGTGCCAGCAGCTACCGGACAGGTAGGGATAATCAGCCCCAGCATTTT
V: TRBV10-3; D: -; J: TRBJ1-5; size: -; CDR3: CAISDAGVGQPQHF; DNA: TGTGCCATCAGTGATGCCGGGGTAGGTCAGCCCCAGCATTTT
V: TRBV10-3; D: -; J: TRBJ1-1; size: -; CDR3: CAISYFLVRITEAFF; DNA: TGTGCCATCAGTTATTTTCTGGTCCGTATCACTGAAGCTTTCTTT
V: TRBV4-2; D: -; J: TRBJ2-3; size: -; CDR3: CASRSILGGGGTDTQYF; DNA: TGTGCCAGCAGATCGATCTTAGGGGGAGGCGGCACAGATACGCAGTATTTT
V: TRBV30; D: TRBD1; J: TRBJ2-7; size: -; CDR3: CAWDRDSSYEQYF; DNA: TGTGCCTGGGACCGGGACAGCTCCTACGAGCAGTACTTC
V: TRBV5-4; D: -; J: TRBJ1-1; size: -; CDR3: CASSLGGALNTEAFF; DNA: TGTGCCAGCAGCTTGGGGGGGGCCCTGAACACTGAAGCTTTCTTT
V: TRBV19; D: -; J: TRBJ1-4; size: -; CDR3: CASSMRGPNEKLFF; DNA: TGTGCCAGTAGTATGAGAGGGCCTAATGAAAAACTGTTTTTT
V: TRBV19; D: TRBD1; J: TRBJ1-2; size: -; CDR3: CASRGQGSGNYGYTF; DNA: TGTGCCAGTAGGGGACAGGGATCTGGTAACTATGGCTACACCTTC
V: TRBV9; D: -; J: TRBJ2-1; size: -; CDR3: CASSVKQYNEQFF; DNA: TGTGCCAGCAGCGTAAAGCAGTACAATGAGCAGTTCTTC
V: TRBV5-1; D: TRBD2; J: TRBJ2-1; size: -; CDR3: CASSLVAGERGDEQFF; DNA: TGCGCCAGCAGCTTGGTTGCGGGAGAGAGGGGCGATGAGCAGTTCTTC
V: TRBV7-3; D: -; J: TRBJ1-1; size: -; CDR3: CASSLRRGSGEAFF; DNA: TGTGCCAGCAGCTTAAGGAGGGGGAGCGGTGAAGCTTTCTTT
V: TRBV30; D: -; J: TRBJ1-2; size: -; CDR3: CAWSEAYYGYTF; DNA: TGTGCCTGGAGTGAGGCTTACTATGGCTACACCTTC
V: TRBV19; D: TRBD2; J: TRBJ2-1; size: -; CDR3: CASSIWTSGTDNEQFF; DNA: TGTGCCAGTAGTATCTGGACTAGCGGCACTGACAATGAGCAGTTCTTC
V: TRBV19; D: -; J: TRBJ1-5; size: -; CDR3: CASRGPGSNQPQHF; DNA: TGTGCCAGTAGAGGACCCGGGAGCAATCAGCCCCAGCATTTT
V: TRBV15; D: TRBD1; J: TRBJ1-2; size: -; CDR3: CATSRGGQAYGYTF; DNA: TGTGCCACCAGCAGGGGGGGACAGGCCTATGGCTACACCTTC
V: TRBV12-3/TRBV12-4; D: -; J: TRBJ2-3; size: -; CDR3: CASKGRRTDTQYF; DNA: TGTGCCAGCAAGGGGCGGCGCACAGATACGCAGTATTTT
V: TRBV6-2/TRBV6-3; D: -; J: TRBJ1-4; size: -; CDR3: CASSYAKGEGPIHNEKLFF; DNA: TGTGCCAGCAGTTACGCGAAGGGGGAAGGACCTATACATAATGAAAAACTGTTTTTT